This TCR beta chain was documented in a study of shared clonotypes between healthy human individuals. General study results and limits: The sharing of roughly 5% of naive CD4 clonotypes was seen across a handful of donors. Researchers found naive subsets generally carried larger estimated richness than memory subsets.

This clone is a singleton in its sample. As yet, its antigen is unknown. V gave up 2 bases and J gave up 7 bases; unmatched junction bases: 11. This CDR3 spans 17 amino acids. Germline CDR1 KGHSH, CDR2 LQKENI. The study drew all its donors from Caucasian adults living in Nashville, Tennessee. Splitting of CD4+ cells produced CD45RA+ naive and CD45RA-negative memory subsets. Assay used: immunoSEQ multiplex PCR; TCRdb lists only in-frame clones, some missing. There are about 2.5 million clones in the sample; approximately 90% occur only once, and more than 0.35% lies in the top ten. The source material was naive CD4+ T cells from PBMCs. Subset given: CD45RA+ positively selected. This TCR was recovered from a man between 18 and 29 years old in good health. Some clones in this sample may be carry-over from other donors' samples. The V call is TRBV18, the J call TRBJ2-3; 11 positions agree with TRBD1. For the CDR3, the DNA is TGTGCCAGCTCACCAACGAGGTCCGGGACAGGGGGGTATACGCAGTATTTT. It is translated as CASSPTRSGTGGYTQYF.